This record covers a single T cell receptor beta chain. Per germline, CDR1 LGHDT and CDR2 YNNKEL (reference sequence). V was pared by 6 bases and J by 1 base, with 3 bases of the junction left unmatched. The CDR3 runs to 14 residues. The data belong to a study of blood T cell repertoires in COVID-19. As processed by the authors: How many nucleated cells were present was estimated from reference gene primer amplification. Clones were read by immunoSEQ multiplex PCR, and TCRdb kept only the in-frame ones, dropping some. The V and J calls and clone size were taken over from that table, and D and trimming were inferred from the DNA. The sample includes some 190,000 clones, 81% seen only once; the top ten take about 11%.

The sequence came from a woman aged 40 to 50 with COVID-19, enrolled during active disease. The chain combines TRBV3-1 (or the pseudogene TRBV3-2) with TRBJ1-3; 7 positions agree with TRBD1. Material for sequencing was peripheral blood. This CDR3 is CASRLQGSGNTIYF. CDR3 DNA sequence: TGTGCCAGCAGACTACAGGGGTCTGGAAACACCATATATTTT.